The text below deals with one T cell receptor (beta chain). Its antigen remains unidentified. The data belong to a study of graft-versus-host responses after intestinal transplantation. The overall study: Each recipient received anti-thymocyte globulin induction, then tacrolimus and steroids for 3 to 4 years. Broader study findings: Some GvH clones were seen earlier in gut or blood, suggesting intestinal origin.

V was shortened by 6 bases and J by 0 bases, with 9 bases between the two germline ends. The CDR3 sequence is 13 residues long. The germline gives CDR1 MDHEN, CDR2 SYDVKM. Assay: immunoSEQ multiplex PCR; the TCRdb copy retains only in-frame clones and omits some. Counted here are roughly 130,000 clones, around 90% occurring once; the ten biggest clones make up around 0.19%. Sequences were derived from unstimulated CD4+ T cells sorted from spleen or lymph node cells, sampled before intestinal transplant. The TCR sequence derives from a human donor who received an intestinal transplant. The chain combines TRBV28 with TRBJ2-7; D uncertain. CDR3 protein: CASSPRASYEQYF. Written as DNA, the CDR3 is TGTGCCAGCAGCCCACGGGCCTCCTACGAGCAGTACTTC.